These T cell receptor beta chains were read from a single sample in a study of regulatory T cells in long-lasting Graves disease. TCRdb ran MiXCR on the multiplex PCR reads and lists one entry per CDR3 protein. The sample includes 400,000 to 550,000 distinct CDR3 sequences, about a sixth of them seen just once. This sample was shared with a second study, whose subject was T cells in Graves' hyperthyroidism and ophthalmopathy.

This material consisted of peripheral blood mononuclear cells (PBMCs), taken at new diagnosis, from a patient treated with antithyroid drugs. These TCRs come from a woman under 40 with Graves disease. The CDR3 runs from the conserved cysteine through the conserved F or W. Fields, in order: J gene, D gene, V gene, clone size, CDR3 DNA, CDR3 protein. D genes are given only for firm matches. Clone size appears in some rows only: once, few, many, or a class for an expanded clone.

TRBJ2-7	NA	TRBV28	NA	TGTGCCAGCCGGGGGACAGCCAACCCGCGGGACGAGCAGTACTTC	CASRGTANPRDEQYF
TRBJ2-2	TRBD2	TRBV19	NA	TGTGCCAGTAGTCCTGGCGGGGGGCCCGGGGAGCTGTTTTTT	CASSPGGGPGELFF
TRBJ1-6	NA	TRBV27	NA	TGTGCCAGCAGTTTATCATCAGGGATGGATTCACCCCTCCACTTT	CASSLSSGMDSPLHF
TRBJ2-3	TRBD1	TRBV2	many	TGTGCCAGCAGTGGCTTACAGGGGGCAACAGATACGCAGTATTTT	CASSGLQGATDTQYF
TRBJ2-3	NA	TRBV20-1	NA	TGCAGTGCTCACCCGGGACCAGCGGGTACTAGCACAGATACGCAGTATTTT	CSAHPGPAGTSTDTQYF
TRBJ2-7	TRBD2	TRBV7-2	few	TGTGCCAGCAGCACCCGGGAGGGCCCTTACGAGCAGTACTTC	CASSTREGPYEQYF
TRBJ1-2	TRBD1	TRBV11-3	many	TGTGCCAGCAGCTATAAGGACAGGGTCAGTCCTAGCGGCTATGGCTACACCTTC	CASSYKDRVSPSGYGYTF
TRBJ1-4	TRBD1	TRBV28	once	TGTGCCAGCAGTACCCCTCGACAGGGGGCGCCGGAAAAACTGTTTTTT	CASSTPRQGAPEKLFF
TRBJ1-1	NA	TRBV5-4	once	TGTGCCAGCCGTTCCGGGGACGAAAACACTGAAGCTTTCTTT	CASRSGDENTEAFF
TRBJ2-5	TRBD2	TRBV4-1	NA	TGCGCCAGCAGCCAAGCTAGCGGGAGTGTATCAGGGGAGACCCAGTACTTC	CASSQASGSVSGETQYF
TRBJ1-3	NA	TRBV7-2	few	TGTGCCAGCAGCTCGAACGCCCGATTAGGGGTCTCTGGAAACACCATATATTTT	CASSSNARLGVSGNTIYF
TRBJ2-5	NA	TRBV29-1	NA	TGCAGCGTTGAACACCCAGGGAAGGGTTCCCGCACACCAGAACAAGAGACCCAGTACTTC	CSVEHPGKGSRTPEQETQYF
TRBJ2-3	TRBD1	TRBV6-1	many	TGTGCCAGCAGTCGCTCCATGACAGGGGGCGAATGGCGGTACACAGATACGCAGTATTTT	CASSRSMTGGEWRYTDTQYF
TRBJ2-7	TRBD1	TRBV6-1	few	TGTGCCAGCAGGAGGGGGCAGGGCCCCTACGAGCAGTACTTC	CASRRGQGPYEQYF
TRBJ1-1	NA	TRBV20-1	many	TGCAGTGCTCATACAGGGCACACTGAAGCTTTCTTT	CSAHTGHTEAFF
TRBJ2-2	NA	TRBV6-5	NA	TGTGCCAGCAGTTACCAGGGAAGCACCGGGGAGCTGTTTTTT	CASSYQGSTGELFF
TRBJ2-1	TRBD2	TRBV7-2	NA	TGTGCCAGCAGCTTAGCTGGGACTAGCGGGAATTACAATGAGCAGTTCTTC	CASSLAGTSGNYNEQFF
TRBJ1-5	NA	TRBV19	few	TGTGCCAGTGGGGGCAGGCCTACGGGCAATCAGCCCCAGCATTTT	CASGGRPTGNQPQHF
TRBJ2-1	TRBD2	TRBV11-3	many	TGTGCCAGCAGCCCGGATGGGACTAGCGGGAGTTTCAATGAGCAGTTCTTC	CASSPDGTSGSFNEQFF
TRBJ2-1	NA	TRBV3-1	few	TGTGCCAGCAGCCTGTATCGGGGAGATAACAATGAGCAGTTCTTC	CASSLYRGDNNEQFF
TRBJ1-5	NA	TRBV28	few	TGTGCCAGCAGTCACCAGAATTGGGGGAATCAGCCCCAGCATTTT	CASSHQNWGNQPQHF
TRBJ2-7	NA	TRBV30	few	TGTGCCTGGAGTCCACACGGCCCAGTCGAGCAGTACTTC	CAWSPHGPVEQYF
TRBJ1-2	NA	TRBV7-2	many	TGTGCCAGCAGCTTAGATCCATTCAACTATGGCTACACCTTC	CASSLDPFNYGYTF
TRBJ2-1	NA	TRBV6-5	many	TGTGCCAGCAGTTACTCGAGGGGCGGGACCAATGAGCAGTTCTTC	CASSYSRGGTNEQFF
TRBJ1-1	NA	TRBV19	many	TGTGCCAGTAGTGGGCTTGTGGGTCCCGGTCTGAACACTGAAGCTTTCTTT	CASSGLVGPGLNTEAFF
TRBJ2-7	NA	TRBV3-1	many	TGTGCCAGCAGCCAAGTAAGGAGGAGTCTCGAGCAGTACTTC	CASSQVRRSLEQYF
TRBJ2-2	TRBD1	TRBV6-1	few	TGTGCCAGCAGTAACCCATGGACAGGGGGCACCGGGGAGCTGTTTTTT	CASSNPWTGGTGELFF
TRBJ2-2	NA	TRBV27	many	TGTGCCAGCAGTATAACCCGACGGGCCGGGGAGCTGTTTTTT	CASSITRRAGELFF
TRBJ2-6	NA	TRBV4-1	many	TGCGCCAGCAGCCAAGTGAGGTCAGGGGCCAACGTCCTGACTTTC	CASSQVRSGANVLTF
TRBJ2-3	TRBD2	TRBV12-3/TRBV12-4	NA	TGTGCCAGCAGTCCGACTAGCGGGAGCGGGTTAGATACGCAGTATTTT	CASSPTSGSGLDTQYF
TRBJ1-1	TRBD1	TRBV6-1	many	TGTGCCAGCATCAGGGGGAACATGAACACTGAAGCTTTCTTT	CASIRGNMNTEAFF
TRBJ2-1	TRBD1	TRBV28	few	TGTGCCAGCATTCCCGGGCAGGGGGCTGGGAATGAGCAGTTCTTC	CASIPGQGAGNEQFF
TRBJ1-3	TRBD1	TRBV12-3/TRBV12-4	few	TGTGCCAGCAGTTTATCGACAGGGGTAAACACCATATATTTT	CASSLSTGVNTIYF
TRBJ1-5	NA	TRBV28	many	TGTGCCAGCAGTGGGCTTCAGCCCCAGCATTTT	CASSGLQPQHF
TRBJ2-1	TRBD2	TRBV19	NA	TGTGCCAGTAGTTCAGCGGGAGGTCCAACCGGGGTGCAGTTCTTC	CASSSAGGPTGVQFF
TRBJ2-4	NA	TRBV5-1	few	TGCGCCAGCAGACTTAGAGCCAAAAACATTCGGTACTTC	CASRLRAKNIRYF
TRBJ1-5	TRBD1	TRBV7-2	many	TGTGCCAGCAGCCCGGTGGGGACAGGGGGAAATCAGCCCCAGCATTTT	CASSPVGTGGNQPQHF
TRBJ1-1	TRBD1	TRBV5-1	NA	TGCGCCAGCAGTCCAGACAGGGGGCGGGTGGCTTTCTTT	CASSPDRGRVAFF
TRBJ1-2	NA	TRBV29-1	few	TGCGGCGTTGTGTGGGGGAATGGCTACACCTTC	CGVVWGNGYTF
TRBJ1-6	TRBD1	TRBV30	few	TGTGCCGGGGACAGGGGGAGTTCACCCCTCCACTTT	CAGDRGSSPLHF
TRBJ2-3	NA	TRBV6-5	many	TGTGCCAGCAGTTATTCGAGTAGCGGCGCTACAGATACGCAGTATTTT	CASSYSSSGATDTQYF
TRBJ2-1	TRBD1	TRBV25-1	NA	TGTGCCAGCAGTGAGGGACAGTGGGTCAATGAGCAGTTCTTC	CASSEGQWVNEQFF
TRBJ1-1	TRBD1	TRBV6-9	NA	TGTGCCAGCAGTTACTCCCGGGACAGGGGAGGGAACACTGAAGCTTTCTTT	CASSYSRDRGGNTEAFF
TRBJ1-5	NA	TRBV6-2/TRBV6-3	few	TGTGCCAGCCGATTGACAGGCCGATATAGCAATCAGCCCCAGCATTTT	CASRLTGRYSNQPQHF
TRBJ2-3	NA	TRBV7-2	NA	TGTGCCAGCAGCTTCGGCCACCCCGTGGATACGCAGTATTTT	CASSFGHPVDTQYF
TRBJ2-1	NA	TRBV2	many	TGTGCCAGCAGTGAAGGGGGCAGGGAGAGGAATGAGCAGTTCTTC	CASSEGGRERNEQFF
TRBJ2-7	NA	TRBV7-2	many	TGTGCCAGCAGCCCACCCCGCGGAGGGCCCTCGGTTAAGCAGTACTTC	CASSPPRGGPSVKQYF
TRBJ2-1	TRBD2	TRBV20-1	NA	TGCAGTGCTAGAGATCGGGTAGCGGGAGGCTCCTACAATGAGCAGTTCTTC	CSARDRVAGGSYNEQFF
TRBJ2-3	TRBD2	TRBV27	few	TGTGCCAGCAGTCACCGTGCGGGACTAGCGGGTGAATTTTATAGCACAGATACGCAGTATTTT	CASSHRAGLAGEFYSTDTQYF
TRBJ2-1	NA	TRBV20-1	many	TGCAGTGCTAGAGAGACCATTAACCCCTTCAATGAGCAGTTCTTC	CSARETINPFNEQFF